Presented here are 14 T cell receptor beta chains from one specimen sequenced in a study of monozygotic twins with inflammatory bowel disease. TCRdb reanalyzed the 5' RACE reads, giving one entry per CDR3 protein sequence and no DNA. This sample's clone table lists under 200,000 distinct CDR3 sequences. What was sequenced was blood. These receptors were collected from a human donor with ulcerative colitis or Crohn's disease, or a healthy co-twin of an affected twin (not recorded which).

This chain uses TRBV7-2 with TRBJ2-5; absent DNA, TCRdb's TRBD2 call cannot be checked. Germline V gives CDR1 SGHTA, CDR2 FQGNSA. This CDR3 contains 17 residues. CDR3 in amino acids: CASSLLPGLAVLETQYF.

The V gene is TRBV7-9, the J gene TRBJ1-5. Germline-derived CDR1 and CDR2 are SEHNR and FQNEAQ (reference sequence). The CDR3 runs 13 residues. The CDR3 reads CASSELGFQPPHF.

The chain links TRBV29-1 to TRBJ2-7; TCRdb lists TRBD1, though no DNA is available to test this call. Germline CDR1 reads SQVTM; CDR2 reads ANQGSEA. This CDR3 is 13 amino acids long. The CDR3 here is CSVKDQGASKQYF.

V usage is TRBV12-3 or TRBV12-4 and J usage is TRBJ2-3; TCRdb indicates TRBD2, and absent DNA this call remains unverified. There are 14 residues in the CDR3. CDR3 in amino acids: CASRYSGVVDTQYF.

The V gene is TRBV18, the J gene TRBJ2-3; absent DNA, TCRdb's TRBD2 call cannot be checked. In germline, CDR1 is KGHSH, CDR2 LQKENI. The CDR3 loop spans 18 amino acids. The CDR3 here is CASSLRLAGSYSTDTQYF.

The gene calls are TRBV18 and TRBJ2-3. This CDR3 has 15 residues. Germline CDR1 reads KGHSH; CDR2 reads LQKENI. Here the CDR3 reads CASSPSPDTTDTQYF.

This sequence joins TRBV28 and TRBJ1-5. This CDR3 is 12 amino acids long. Germline V gives CDR1 MDHEN, CDR2 SYDVKM. The CDR3 sequence: CASSLDRAPQHF.

The chain has TRBV5-1 and TRBJ1-4; TCRdb outputs TRBD1, but without DNA this stays unchecked. This CDR3 has 14 residues. The germline V gene encodes CDR1 SGHRS and CDR2 YFSETQ. The CDR3 loop reads CASSPAGAREKLFF.

The chain employs TRBV3-1 and TRBJ2-7; TCRdb's D call, TRBD1, is unchecked because there is no DNA. Looked up from germline, CDR1 is LGHDT and CDR2 is YNNKEL (reference sequence). The CDR3 extends over 15 amino acids. CDR3 sequence reads: CASSQPGQTNYEQYF.

The J gene is TRBJ1-6, the V gene TRBV7-2; TCRdb outputs TRBD1, but without DNA this stays unchecked. This CDR3 contains 15 residues. Per the germline V gene, CDR1 is SGHTA and CDR2 is FQGNSA. Here the CDR3 reads CASSPKGAYNSPLHF.

The chain carries TRBV12-3 or TRBV12-4 and TRBJ2-6. The CDR3 consists of 16 residues. The chain's CDR3 is CASSLEVSSGANVLTF.

V gene TRBV7-3 combines with J gene TRBJ2-3. The CDR3 loop spans 15 amino acids. The germline V gene encodes CDR1 SGHTA and CDR2 FQGTGA. The CDR3 sequence: CASSPYGTSTDTQYF.

This chain joins TRBV6-1 and TRBJ2-5; TCRdb picks TRBD1, but there is no DNA to check that call. This CDR3 comprises 15 residues. The germline gives CDR1 MNHNS, CDR2 SASEGT. CDR3 amino acids: CASRDQGLPQETQYF.

The V and J genes are TRBV11-2 and TRBJ2-5. This CDR3 comprises 13 residues. The germline CDR1 and CDR2 sequences are SGHAT and FQNNGV. The CDR3 reads CASSFNSRETQYF.